The clone carrying this TCR beta chain was seen a single time. The data were taken from a study of blood T cell repertoires in COVID-19. Across the study: COVID-19 samples from acute and convalescent phases originated in the United States, Italy and Spain. In each case, the material was cDNA or gDNA derived from T cells, B-cell-depleted T cells, or PBMCs.

In the source study's methods: Quantification of nucleated cells was approximated via reference gene primer amplification. Assay used: immunoSEQ multiplex PCR; TCRdb lists only in-frame clones, some missing. The V and J calls and clone size come from that table; D and trimming were worked out from the DNA. The table records 85,000 to 95,000 clones, about 83% of them present only once. The CDR3 totals 12 residues. Germline V gene data show CDR1 as SGHNT and CDR2 as YYREEE (reference sequence). V was cut by 0 bases and J by 7 bases, with 7 bases left in between. The sequence was obtained from a human donor in a cohort sampled during active COVID-19. V is TRBV5-4 and J is TRBJ1-2; D not certain. The sequenced material came from peripheral blood. CDR3 residues: CASSLEGGGYTF. In DNA, the CDR3 is TGTGCCAGCAGCTTGGAAGGAGGTGGCTACACCTTC.